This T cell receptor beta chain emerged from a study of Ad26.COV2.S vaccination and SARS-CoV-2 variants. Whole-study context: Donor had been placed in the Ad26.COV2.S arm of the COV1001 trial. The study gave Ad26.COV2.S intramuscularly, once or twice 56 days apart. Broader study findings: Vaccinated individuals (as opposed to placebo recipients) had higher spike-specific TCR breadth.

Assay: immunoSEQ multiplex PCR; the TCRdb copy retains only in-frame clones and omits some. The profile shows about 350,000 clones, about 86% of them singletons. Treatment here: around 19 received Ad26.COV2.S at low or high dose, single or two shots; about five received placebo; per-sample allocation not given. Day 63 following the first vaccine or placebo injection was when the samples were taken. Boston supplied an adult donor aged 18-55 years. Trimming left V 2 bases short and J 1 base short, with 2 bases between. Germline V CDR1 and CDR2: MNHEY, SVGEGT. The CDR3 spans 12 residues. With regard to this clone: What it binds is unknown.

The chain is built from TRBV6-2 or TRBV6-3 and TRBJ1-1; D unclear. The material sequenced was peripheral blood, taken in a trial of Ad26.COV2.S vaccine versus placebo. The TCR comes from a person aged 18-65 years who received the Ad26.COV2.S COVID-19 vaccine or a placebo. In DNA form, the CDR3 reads TGTGCCAGCAGTTACCAGAACACTGAAGCTTTCTTT. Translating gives CASSYQNTEAFF.